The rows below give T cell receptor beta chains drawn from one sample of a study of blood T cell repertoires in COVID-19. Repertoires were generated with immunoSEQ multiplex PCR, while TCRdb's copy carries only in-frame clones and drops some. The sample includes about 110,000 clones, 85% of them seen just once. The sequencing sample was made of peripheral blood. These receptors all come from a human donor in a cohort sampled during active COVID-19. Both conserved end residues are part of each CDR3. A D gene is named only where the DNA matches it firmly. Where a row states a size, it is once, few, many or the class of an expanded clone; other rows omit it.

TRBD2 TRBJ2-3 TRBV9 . CASSVVTSGGTDTQYF TGTGCCAGCAGCGTAGTGACTAGCGGGGGCACAGATACGCAGTATTTT
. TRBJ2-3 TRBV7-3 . CASSTGDTQYF TGTGCCAGCAGTACAGGGGATACGCAGTATTTT
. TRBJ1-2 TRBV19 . CASSRDTSNYGYTF TGTGCCAGTAGTAGGGACACCTCTAACTATGGCTACACCTTC
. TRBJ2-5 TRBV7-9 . CASRGDFETQYF TGTGCCAGCAGAGGGGATTTCGAGACCCAGTACTTC
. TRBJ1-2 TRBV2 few CASNRGAPGGYTF TGTGCCAGCAATCGGGGGGCGCCGGGGGGCTACACCTTC
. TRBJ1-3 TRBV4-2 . CASSQDNSIQNTIYF TGTGCCAGCAGCCAAGATAACAGCATACAAAACACCATATATTTT
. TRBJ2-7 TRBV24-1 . CATSDFRAHEQYF TGTGCCACCAGTGATTTCAGGGCTCACGAGCAGTACTTC
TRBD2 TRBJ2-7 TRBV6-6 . CAAGRTSSYEQYF TGTGCCGCGGGGAGGACTAGCTCCTACGAGCAGTACTTC
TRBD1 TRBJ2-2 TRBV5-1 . CASSAGTGLKTGELFF TGCGCCAGCAGTGCCGGGACAGGATTAAAGACCGGGGAGCTGTTTTTT
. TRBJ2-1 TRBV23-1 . CASVPQKLPSPRVHNEQFF TGCGCCAGCGTCCCTCAGAAGTTGCCGTCCCCCAGGGTCCACAATGAGCAGTTCTTC
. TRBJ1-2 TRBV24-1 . CATSDGKEFYGYTF TGTGCCACCAGTGACGGGAAAGAGTTCTATGGCTACACCTTC
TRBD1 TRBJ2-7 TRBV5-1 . CASSSGPGGFNEQYF TGCGCCAGCAGTTCGGGGCCAGGGGGCTTCAACGAGCAGTACTTC
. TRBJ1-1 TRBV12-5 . CASGLDLAVPEAFF TGTGCTAGTGGTTTGGATCTGGCGGTCCCTGAAGCTTTCTTT
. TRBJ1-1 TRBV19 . CASSTTVNTEAFF TGTGCCAGTAGTACGACAGTAAACACTGAAGCTTTCTTT
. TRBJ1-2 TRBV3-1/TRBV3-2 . CASSQDPLTGGGYTF TGTGCCAGCAGCCAAGACCCCCTGACAGGTGGGGGCTACACCTTC
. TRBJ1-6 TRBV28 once CASSLRRENSPLHF TGTGCCAGCAGTTTGCGCAGGGAAAATTCACCCCTCCACTTT
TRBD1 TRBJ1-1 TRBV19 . CASMRQGNTEAFF TGTGCCAGTATGAGACAGGGGAACACTGAAGCTTTCTTT
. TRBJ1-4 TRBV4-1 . CASSQVWGDLSEKLFF TGCGCCAGCAGCCAAGTTTGGGGGGACCTTAGTGAAAAACTGTTTTTT
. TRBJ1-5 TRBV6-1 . CASSEITIANQPQHF TGTGCCAGCAGTGAAATCACTATAGCCAATCAGCCCCAGCATTTT
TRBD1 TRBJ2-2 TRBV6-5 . CASAGTGVGELFF TGTGCCAGCGCCGGGACAGGAGTCGGGGAGCTGTTTTTT
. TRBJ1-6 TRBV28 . CASSLPTGSPLHF TGTGCCAGCAGTTTACCCACGGGGTCACCCCTCCACTTT
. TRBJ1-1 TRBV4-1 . CASSQEGNRPNTEAFF TGCGCCAGCAGCCAAGAAGGGAACAGGCCGAACACTGAAGCTTTCTTT
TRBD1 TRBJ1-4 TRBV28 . CASSFIGQGRREKLFF TGTGCCAGCAGTTTTATAGGACAGGGACGGCGGGAAAAACTGTTTTTT
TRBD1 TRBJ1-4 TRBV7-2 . CASSLGGTGGEKLFF TGTGCCAGCAGCTTAGGCGGGACAGGGGGAGAAAAACTGTTTTTT
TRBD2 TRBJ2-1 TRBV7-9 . CASSPGLVSYNEQFF TGTGCCAGCAGCCCCGGACTAGTTTCCTACAATGAGCAGTTCTTC
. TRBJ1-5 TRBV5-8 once CASSLGWAQPQHF TGTGCCAGCAGCTTGGGCTGGGCTCAGCCCCAGCATTTT
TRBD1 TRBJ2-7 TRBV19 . CASTRDRNSYEQYF TGTGCCAGTACTAGGGACAGGAACTCCTACGAGCAGTACTTC
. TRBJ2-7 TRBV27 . CASSYRGYSYEQYF TGTGCCAGCAGTTATCGGGGGTACTCCTACGAGCAGTACTTC
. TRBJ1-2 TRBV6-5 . CASSYGERYGYTF TGTGCCAGCAGTTACGGGGAGCGCTATGGCTACACCTTC
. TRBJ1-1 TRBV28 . CASSLRIAGNTEAFF TGTGCCAGCAGTTTACGGATAGCGGGGAACACTGAAGCTTTCTTT
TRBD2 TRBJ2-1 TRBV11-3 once CASSLGEGNEQFF TGTGCCAGCAGCTTAGGGGAGGGCAATGAGCAGTTCTTC
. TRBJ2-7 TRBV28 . CASSSSGFTYEQYF TGTGCCAGCAGTTCGTCGGGATTTACCTACGAGCAGTACTTC
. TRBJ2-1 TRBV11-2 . CASSLETGEQFF TGTGCCAGCAGCTTAGAGACAGGTGAGCAGTTCTTC
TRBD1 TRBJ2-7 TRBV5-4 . CASSLRTGVNEQYF TGTGCCAGCAGCTTAAGGACAGGGGTCAACGAGCAGTACTTC
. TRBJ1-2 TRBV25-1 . CASSGNYGYTF TGTGCCAGCTCGGGGAACTATGGCTACACCTTC
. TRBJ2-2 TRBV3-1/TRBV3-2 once CASSQTRRELFF TGTGCCAGCAGCCAAACCAGGCGGGAGCTGTTTTTT
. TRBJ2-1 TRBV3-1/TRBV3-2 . CASSRTRNEQFF TGTGCCAGCAGCCGTACGCGGAATGAGCAGTTCTTC
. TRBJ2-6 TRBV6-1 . CASSDDSTSGANVLTF TGTGCCAGCAGTGATGACAGTACCTCTGGGGCCAACGTCCTGACTTTC
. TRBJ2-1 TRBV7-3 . CASSFRRSGEQFF TGTGCCAGCAGCTTTCGGAGGTCGGGTGAGCAGTTCTTC
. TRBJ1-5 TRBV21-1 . CATLDNPPNQPQHF TGTGCCACCTTAGACAACCCCCCGAATCAGCCCCAGCATTTT
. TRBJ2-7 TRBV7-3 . CASSLMPVTIYEQYF TGTGCCAGCAGCTTAATGCCCGTAACTATCTACGAGCAGTACTTC
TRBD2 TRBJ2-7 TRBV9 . CASSASGGGSPPYEQYF TGTGCCAGCAGCGCTAGCGGGGGGGGTTCGCCCCCCTACGAGCAGTACTTC
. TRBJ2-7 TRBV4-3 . CASSQEEGTSYEQYF TGCGCCAGCAGCCAAGAGGAAGGGACATCTTACGAGCAGTACTTC
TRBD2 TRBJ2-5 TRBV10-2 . CASKSGLFQETQYF TGCGCCAGCAAGTCGGGACTATTCCAAGAGACCCAGTACTTC
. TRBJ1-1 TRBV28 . CASSLPGRGGAEAFF TGTGCCAGCAGTTTACCCGGTCGGGGGGGTGCTGAAGCTTTCTTT
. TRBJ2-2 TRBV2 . CASSVESGTLTGELFF TGTGCCAGCAGTGTCGAATCAGGAACCCTCACCGGGGAGCTGTTTTTT
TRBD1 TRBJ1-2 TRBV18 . CASSPSGQGARTNYGYTF TGTGCCAGCTCACCATCAGGACAGGGGGCAAGAACTAACTATGGCTACACCTTC
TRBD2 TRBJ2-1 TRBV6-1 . CASSEVLAGGVYNEQFF TGTGCCAGCAGTGAAGTTCTGGCGGGGGGAGTCTACAATGAGCAGTTCTTC
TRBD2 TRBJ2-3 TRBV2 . CASMGTSVGTDTQYF TGTGCCAGCATGGGGACTAGCGTGGGCACAGATACGCAGTATTTT
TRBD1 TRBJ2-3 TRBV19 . CASSARDSPPDTQYF TGTGCCAGTAGTGCAAGGGACAGCCCCCCAGATACGCAGTATTTT
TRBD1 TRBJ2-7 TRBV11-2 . CASSSQIARTGVPYEQYF TGTGCCAGCAGCTCCCAGATAGCAAGGACAGGGGTGCCCTACGAGCAGTACTTC
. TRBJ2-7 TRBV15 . CATSRDRRDSYEQYF TGTGCCACCAGCAGAGATAGGCGGGACAGCTACGAGCAGTACTTC
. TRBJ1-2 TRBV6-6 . CASRSPQAGYTF TGTGCCAGCAGATCCCCCCAGGCTGGCTACACCTTC
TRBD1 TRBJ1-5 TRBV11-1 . CASSLQGANQPQHF TGTGCCAGCAGCTTACAGGGGGCAAACCAGCCCCAGCATTTT